This TCR beta chain came from a study of blood T cell repertoires in COVID-19. The data were produced by immunoSEQ multiplex PCR, yet TCRdb's version contains in-frame clones alone and is incomplete. The sample includes about 200,000 clones, around 82% of them seen just once. With 4 bases clipped from V and 6 bases from J, the junction kept 5 bases outside the gene matches. The CDR3 is 14 residues long. Germline CDR1 reads SGHNT; CDR2 reads YYREEE (reference sequence). The chain carries TRBV5-4 and TRBJ1-4, with TRBD1 matching 8 bases. This sequence was found in a man aged 40-49 years who had recovered from COVID-19. Sequencing was done on a sample of PBMCs or T cells enriched from blood (not recorded which). CDR3 sequence: CASSLQGADEKLFF. CDR3 DNA: TGTGCCAGCAGCCTCCAGGGGGCGGATGAAAAACTGTTTTTT.